This T cell receptor (beta chain) emerged from a study of shared clonotypes between healthy human individuals. With regard to this clone: Its matching antigen is unknown.

This CDR3 contains 16 residues. V trimming: 5 bases; J trimming: 7 bases; junction bases outside the gene matches: 15. CDR1 is SEHNR, CDR2 FQNEAQ, per germline (reference sequence). Study-wide findings and caveats: What rarefaction showed was incomplete sorted-subset sequencing despite large depth.

Deep-level assay runs were performed. TCRdb's table, derived via immunoSEQ multiplex PCR, lists solely in-frame clones and lacks some. The data contain about 2.3 million clones, 85% to 95% of them singletons. The receptor was derived from a man aged 18 to 30 in good health. Some clones in this sample may be carry-over from other donors' samples. V gene TRBV7-9 combines with J gene TRBJ1-2; 8 positions match TRBD1. Sequenced material: naive CD4+ T cells from PBMCs. Indicated subset: CD45RA+ positively selected. DNA of the CDR3: TGTGCCAGCAGCCACGAACAGGGGGTTGTTCAAGCTGGCTACACCTTC. This codes for CASSHEQGVVQAGYTF.